One sample yielded the 23 T cell receptor beta chains listed below, sequenced in a study of regulatory dendritic cells for organ transplantation. Clones were sequenced by immunoSEQ multiplex PCR, and TCRdb holds only the in-frame ones, with some missing. This table holds about 34,000 clones, roughly 89% found once. Sequenced: naive CD4+ T cells from blood. Subset reported: CD45RA+ naive T cells. Receptors were obtained from a human donor in good health.

The chain is built from TRBV18 and TRBJ2-7; TRBD2 might be the D (5 bases). The CDR3 has 15 amino acids. Germline V gives CDR1 KGHSH, CDR2 LQKENI. The V gene lost 2 bases and the J gene lost 1 base, with 12 bases spanning the gap. The CDR3 coding sequence is TGTGCCAGCTCACCAAATCTAGCAGCTTCCTACGAGCAGTACTTC. Residues: CASSPNLAASYEQYF. Filled out from reference TRBV18 and TRBJ2-7, the complete variable domain reads NAGVMQNPRHLVRRRGQEARLRCSPMKGHSHVYWYRQLPEEGLKFMVYLQKENIIDESGMPKERFSAEFPKEGPSILRIQQVVRGDSAAYFCASSPNLAASYEQYFGPGTRLTVT.

Turning to this clone: Other DNA sequences in this specimen translate into the identical CDR3. The chain joins TRBV20-1 to TRBJ2-3; D unclear. The CDR3 consists of 10 residues. Trimming took off 5 bases at V and 6 bases at J, with 6 bases between the two ends. Germline CDR1 DFQATT, CDR2 SNEGSKA (reference sequence). Here the CDR3 reads CSAGLDTQYF. The DNA of the CDR3 is TGCAGTGCTGGCCTCGATACGCAGTATTTT.

This clone appeared once. The J gene is TRBJ1-2, the V gene TRBV28; TRBD1 matches 8 bases. The germline CDR1 and CDR2 sequences are MDHEN and SYDVKM. CDR3 size: 17 residues. J was trimmed by 7 bases and V by 6 bases; bases with no gene match: 19. In DNA, the CDR3 is TGTGCCAGCAGGGTTTCAGGACAGGGCCTTTGGGCTTCTGGCTACACCTTC. It translates to CASRVSGQGLWASGYTF.

The chain couples TRBV11-3 to TRBJ2-2; TRBD1 aligns across 7 bases. This CDR3 is built from 15 residues. Germline lookup yields CDR1 SGHNT and CDR2 YENEEA. V lost 5 bases and J lost 1; bases outside the gene matches: 4. The CDR3 coding sequence is TGTGCCAGCAGCCCCCGGGACAGGAACACCGGGGAGCTGTTTTTT. It encodes CASSPRDRNTGELFF.

The chain uses TRBV28 and TRBJ1-1; D not certain. Germline V lookup: CDR1 MDHEN, CDR2 SYDVKM. The CDR3 is made up of 12 amino acids. The V and J ends lost 10 bases and 1 base respectively, with 10 bases between them. CDR3 residues: CATLTQNTEAFF. The CDR3 DNA reads as TGTGCCACCCTAACCCAGAACACTGAAGCTTTCTTT. Filled out from reference TRBV28 and TRBJ1-1, the complete variable domain reads DVKVTQSSRYLVKRTGEKVFLECVQDMDHENMFWYRQDPGLGLRLIYFSYDVKMKEKGDIPEGYSVSREKKERFSLILESASTNQTSMYLCATLTQNTEAFFGQGTRLTVV.

V is TRBV7-9 and J is TRBJ2-3, with TRBD2 matching 13 bases. The CDR3 contains 15 residues. Germline V gene data show CDR1 as SEHNR and CDR2 as FQNEAQ (reference sequence). Trimming removed 6 bases from V and 1 base from J; junction bases left unmatched: 1. The CDR3 reads CASRTSGGGTDTQYF. The CDR3, as DNA: TGTGCCAGCAGAACTAGCGGGGGGGGCACAGATACGCAGTATTTT.

The V call is TRBV2, the J call TRBJ1-1, with D uncertain. V dropped 2 bases and J dropped 7 bases, with 11 bases sitting between them. The CDR3 spans 13 residues. Germline lookup yields CDR1 SNHLY and CDR2 FYNNEI. The CDR3 DNA follows: TGTGCCAGCAGTGAAATGAGGTTTGATGAAGCTTTCTTT. It codes for CASSEMRFDEAFF. The full variable domain, its missing parts supplied by reference TRBV2 and TRBJ1-1, is EPEVTQTPSHQVTQMGQEVILRCVPISNHLYFYWYRQILGQKVEFLVSFYNNEISEKSEIFDDQFSVERPDGSNFTLKIRSTKLEDSAMYFCASSEMRFDEAFFGQGTRLTVV.

The V call is TRBV10-3, the J call TRBJ2-2; no firm D call. CDR1 is ENHRY, CDR2 SYGVKD, per germline. CDR3 length: 14 amino acids. V lost 6 bases and J lost 1, with 9 bases in between. CDR3 protein: CAIRQTENTGELFF. CDR3 bases: TGTGCCATCAGGCAGACCGAGAACACCGGGGAGCTGTTTTTT.

V is TRBV2 and J is TRBJ2-7; the match to TRBD2 covers 8 bases. The length of the CDR3 is 15 residues. Per the germline V gene, CDR1 is SNHLY and CDR2 is FYNNEI. V gave up 6 bases and J gave up 7 bases; unmatched junction bases: 14. The CDR3 coding sequence is TGTGCCAGCAGGGATAAAAGCGGGAGACGTGATGAGCAGTACTTC. This sequence encodes CASRDKSGRRDEQYF.

The V and J genes are TRBV15 and TRBJ2-2; D remains unclear. The V end lost 0 bases, the J end lost 1 base, and 6 bases lay between the germline ends. CDR1 LNHNV and CDR2 YYDKDF come from the germline V gene (reference sequence). This CDR3 is built from 15 residues. The CDR3 reads CATSRDPGNTGELFF. DNA of the CDR3: TGTGCCACCAGCAGAGATCCAGGGAACACCGGGGAGCTGTTTTTT.

This chain uses TRBV6-5 with TRBJ2-6, with D hard to call. CDR3 size: 15 residues. The V and J ends lost 0 bases and 0 bases respectively, with 3 bases between them. The germline V gene has CDR1 MNHEY and CDR2 SVGAGI. DNA of the CDR3: TGTGCCAGCAGTTACTCGAACTCTGGGGCCAACGTCCTGACTTTC. As protein: CASSYSNSGANVLTF.

The J gene is TRBJ1-2, the V gene TRBV9; D is uncertain. This CDR3 has 15 residues. Trimming cost V 0 bases and J 0 bases, with 9 bases left between them. The germline V gene encodes CDR1 SGDLS and CDR2 YYNGEE. CDR3 loop: CASSVARVSNYGYTF. The CDR3, as DNA: TGTGCCAGCAGCGTAGCACGGGTTTCTAACTATGGCTACACCTTC.

DNA of the CDR3: TGTGCCAGCAGTCAGCACGGGACACCAAACAATGAGCAGTTCTTC. Translated: CASSQHGTPNNEQFF. This chain uses TRBV6-5 with TRBJ2-1; a weak D match, TRBD1 (6 bases). The CDR3 runs 15 residues. Trimming stripped 5 bases from V and 5 bases from J, with 16 bases between. The germline V gene has CDR1 MNHEY and CDR2 SVGAGI.

CDR3 nucleotide sequence: TGTGCCAGCAGCTTACTAGCGGGGAAGGCAGATACGCAGTATTTT. Translating it yields CASSLLAGKADTQYF. The V gene is TRBV11-2, the J gene TRBJ2-3, with 9 positions matching TRBD2. CDR1 is SGHAT and CDR2 is FQNNGV in the germline V gene. V shed 2 bases and J 4 bases; nucleotides not matched to a gene: 4. CDR3 size: 15 residues.

The rearrangement uses TRBV21-1 and TRBJ2-5; the table names TRBD1, a call not compared with the DNA. TRBV21-1 is designated a pseudogene. The CDR3 is 17 residues long. CDR3 DNA: TGTGCCAGCAGCAGAGCAGACAGGACCAGACCCCAAGAGACCCAGTACTTC. This translates into CASSRADRTRPQETQYF.

The chain couples TRBV27 to TRBJ2-3; D gene uncertain. With 4 bases removed from V and 3 bases from J, the gap between germline ends came to 8 bases. The CDR3 has 13 residues. Germline CDR1 and CDR2: MNHEY and SMNVEV (reference sequence). The CDR3 region has the DNA TGTGCCAGCAGTTCCTATCGTACAGATACGCAGTATTTT. Encoded protein: CASSSYRTDTQYF.

V and J are TRBV19 and TRBJ1-1; D gene ambiguous. Between the trimmed V and J ends, which lost 0 bases and 7 bases, there was a span of 9 bases. Per the germline V gene, CDR1 is LNHDA and CDR2 is SQIVND (reference sequence). The CDR3 length is 13 residues. The CDR3, as DNA: TGTGCCAGTAGTATAGATTGGGAGCGTGAAGCTTTCTTT. Amino acid sequence: CASSIDWEREAFF. The variable domain in full, with the rest retrieved from reference TRBV19 and TRBJ1-1, is DGGITQSPKYLFRKEGQNVTLSCEQNLNHDAMYWYRQDPGQGLRLIYYSQIVNDFQKGDIAEGYSVSREKKESFPLTVTSAQKNPTAFYLCASSIDWEREAFFGQGTRLTVV.

This chain uses TRBV28 with TRBJ2-1; 7 bases are shared with TRBD2. The ends lost 4 bases at V and 4 bases at J; junction bases unmatched: 4. Germline loops: CDR1 MDHEN, CDR2 SYDVKM. The CDR3 is 14 amino acids. The DNA of the CDR3 is TGTGCCAGCAGTTGGGGAGGGTCGTACAATGAGCAGTTCTTC. Amino acid sequence: CASSWGGSYNEQFF.

This clone was found once. The chain couples TRBV5-4 to TRBJ1-2; D is possibly TRBD1 (6 bases). Germline V gives CDR1 SGHNT, CDR2 YYREEE (reference sequence). The CDR3 consists of 13 residues. V shed 4 bases and J shed 1 base, with 8 bases lying between them. CDR3 sequence: CASSRDNNYGYTF. The CDR3 DNA reads TGTGCCAGCAGCCGGGACAATAACTATGGCTACACCTTC.

The V gene is TRBV7-9, the J gene TRBJ2-2; no firm D call. From germline, CDR1 is SEHNR and CDR2 FQNEAQ (reference sequence). The CDR3 is 15 residues long. V lost 6 bases and J 2 bases, leaving 13 bases between the germline ends. This CDR3 is CASRPNLKNTGELFF. Written as DNA, the CDR3 is TGTGCCAGCAGACCCAACTTAAAAAACACCGGGGAGCTGTTTTTT. Complete variable domain (other parts from reference TRBV7-9 and TRBJ2-2): DTGVSQNPRHKITKRGQNVTFRCDPISEHNRLYWYRQTLGQGPEFLTYFQNEAQLEKSRLLSDRFSAERPKGSFSTLEIQRTEQGDSAMYLCASRPNLKNTGELFFGEGSRLTVL.

The rearrangement joins TRBV7-3 to TRBJ1-4; tentatively, D is TRBD1 (5 bases). Germline assignment: CDR1 SGHTA and CDR2 FQGTGA. The CDR3 runs 16 residues. The V gene lost 3 bases and the J gene lost 6 bases, with 17 bases spanning the gap. Here the CDR3 reads CASSFTLTGTYEKLFF. CDR3 sequence (DNA): TGTGCCAGCAGCTTCACACTGACCGGGACCTATGAAAAACTGTTTTTT.

The sample holds a few counts of this clone. J is TRBJ1-5 and V is TRBV4-2; 9 positions agree with TRBD1. V shed 0 bases, J shed 7 bases, and the junction held 4 bases outside the gene matches. The CDR3 is 15 residues long. Germline V lookup: CDR1 LGHNA, CDR2 YNFKEQ. CDR3: CASSQEGQGKQPQHF. In nucleotides, the CDR3 is TGTGCCAGCAGCCAAGAGGGACAGGGTAAGCAGCCCCAGCATTTT.

This sequence joins TRBV5-1 and TRBJ2-7, with TRBD2 matching 8 bases. Looked up from germline, CDR1 is SGHRS and CDR2 is YFSETQ. CDR3 length equals 15 residues. J gave up 2 bases and V 0 bases, and 4 bases lay outside the gene matches. The CDR3 coding sequence is TGCGCCAGCAGCTTGGCCGGAGCGGGGGCCTACGAGCAGTACTTC. Protein product: CASSLAGAGAYEQYF.